Each of the 28 T cell receptor beta chains below was sequenced from the same sample in a study of control samples from healthy donors and cancer patients. The method was immunoSEQ multiplex PCR; TCRdb's version includes in-frame clones alone and lacks a portion of them. The sample yields 100,000 to 150,000 clones, 92% seen once. Sequenced material: PBMCs. Receptor source: an elderly man with head and neck cancer.

V gene TRBV5-1 combines with J gene TRBJ1-2; D gene uncertain. Between the trimmed V and J ends, which lost 0 bases and 5 bases, there was a span of 8 bases. The CDR3 has 13 residues. Germline V lookup: CDR1 SGHRS, CDR2 YFSETQ. The CDR3, as DNA: TGCGCCAGCAGCTTGGCCCAGGCATATGGCTACACCTTC. Protein sequence: CASSLAQAYGYTF.

This chain links TRBV2 with TRBJ1-5; 9 bases map to TRBD1. Germline V lookup: CDR1 SNHLY, CDR2 FYNNEI. The CDR3 has 13 residues. J lost 3 bases, V lost 9 bases, and 3 bases had no gene match. This CDR3 reads CARGTGYNQPQHF. The CDR3 DNA is TGTGCCAGGGGGACAGGGTACAATCAGCCCCAGCATTTT.

The count of this clone is one. This chain joins TRBV7-8 and TRBJ1-2; a weak D match, TRBD1 (6 bases). Deletions cut 1 base from V and 4 bases from J, with 13 bases between. Germline CDR1 reads SGHVS; CDR2 reads FQNEAQ. The CDR3 has 15 amino acids. The CDR3 nucleotides are TGTGCCAGCAGCTTAGGGGTAGGGGGGAGCTATGGCTACACCTTC. Translating gives CASSLGVGGSYGYTF.

This chain links TRBV30 with TRBJ2-1, with TRBD2 matching over 7 bases. The CDR3 runs to 15 residues. V shed 0 bases and J 4 bases; nucleotides not matched to a gene: 6. The germline CDR1 and CDR2 sequences are GTSNPN and SVGIG (reference sequence). The CDR3 region is CAWSVRGGGYNEQFF. The CDR3 coding sequence is TGTGCCTGGAGTGTACGGGGCGGGGGTTACAATGAGCAGTTCTTC.

The J gene is TRBJ2-2, the V gene TRBV12-3 or TRBV12-4; 7 nucleotides agree with TRBD1. The V segment lost 8 bases and the J segment 2 bases; nucleotides outside the gene matches: 2. This CDR3 contains 13 residues. The CDR3 DNA is TGTGCCAGCGGACAGGTCAACACCGGGGAGCTGTTTTTT. The encoded protein is CASGQVNTGELFF.

The V gene is TRBV18, the J gene TRBJ2-7; a possible D gene is TRBD1 (5 bases). Germline V lookup: CDR1 KGHSH, CDR2 LQKENI. The CDR3 runs to 15 residues. The V and J ends lost 3 bases and 0 bases respectively, with 12 bases between them. The chain's CDR3 is CASSPRVGSSYEQYF. In DNA, the CDR3 is TGTGCCAGCTCACCCAGGGTTGGCAGCTCCTACGAGCAGTACTTC.

This clone showed up just once. This chain uses TRBV19 with TRBJ2-7, with no clear D. CDR3 length equals 14 residues. V lost 8 bases and J 7 bases, leaving 21 bases between the germline ends. Germline V CDR1 and CDR2: LNHDA, SQIVND (reference sequence). CDR3: CASSSLISVREQYF. In DNA form, the CDR3 reads TGTGCCAGTTCCTCACTAATTTCCGTGCGAGAGCAGTACTTC.

The chain uses TRBV11-2 and TRBJ1-2; 7 nucleotides match TRBD1. J lost 7 bases, V lost 3 bases, and 11 bases had no gene match. The CDR3 is 15 amino acids. Germline-derived CDR1 and CDR2 are SGHAT and FQNNGV. The CDR3 region is CASSLIGGAGGGYTF. The CDR3 bases are TGTGCCAGCAGCTTGATAGGCGGGGCAGGGGGTGGCTACACCTTC.

The chain carries TRBV3-1 (or the pseudogene TRBV3-2) and TRBJ1-1; 7 bases match TRBD1. V lost 0 bases to trimming and J lost 3 bases; unmatched junction nucleotides: 4. Germline V lookup: CDR1 LGHDT, CDR2 YNNKEL (reference sequence). The CDR3 runs 15 residues. CDR3: CASSQELTGHTEAFF. CDR3 DNA sequence: TGTGCCAGCAGCCAAGAGTTGACAGGGCACACTGAAGCTTTCTTT.

V and J are TRBV5-4 and TRBJ1-2, with 9 bases fitting TRBD1. The CDR3 runs 14 residues. The germline V gene has CDR1 SGHNT and CDR2 YYREEE (reference sequence). Trimming at V came to 4 bases and at J to 4 bases, leaving 5 bases not matched to a gene. CDR3: CASSHTGGGYGYTF. The CDR3 bases are TGTGCCAGCAGCCACACAGGGGGCGGCTATGGCTACACCTTC. The full variable domain, in which reference TRBV5-4 and TRBJ1-2 provide the parts outside the CDR3, is ETGVTQSPTHLIKTRGQQVTLRCSSQSGHNTVSWYQQALGQGPQFIFQYYREEENGRGNFPPRFSGLQFPNYSSELNVNALELDDSALYLCASSHTGGGYGYTFGSGTRLTVV.

The chain has TRBV18 and TRBJ2-1; 10 bases align to TRBD1. Germline CDR1 KGHSH, CDR2 LQKENI. Trimming at V came to 6 bases and at J to 1 base, leaving 6 bases not matched to a gene. The CDR3 loop spans 16 amino acids. The CDR3 DNA reads TGTGCCAGCTCCCCGAGGACAGGGGGATCCTACAATGAGCAGTTCTTC. It encodes CASSPRTGGSYNEQFF.

The V and J genes are TRBV19 and TRBJ1-2; no reliable D call. Germline V gene lookup returns CDR1 LNHDA and CDR2 SQIVND (reference sequence). This CDR3 is 15 amino acids long. Deletions cut 1 base from V and 2 bases from J, with 11 bases between. The CDR3 coding sequence is TGTGCCAGTAGTATAGCCGGGCCCTGGAACTATGGCTACACCTTC. Translated: CASSIAGPWNYGYTF.

This clone has a single count. The chain combines TRBV7-2 with TRBJ1-1, with D possibly TRBD1 on 5 matching bases. This CDR3 comprises 13 residues. Germline V gene sequence: CDR1 SGHTA, CDR2 FQGNSA. The V gene lost 6 bases and the J gene lost 1 base, with 9 bases spanning the gap. CDR3 bases: TGTGCCAGCAGAAACGGGGGGAACACTGAAGCTTTCTTT. Protein sequence: CASRNGGNTEAFF.

The chain is built from TRBV10-1 and TRBJ1-6; D might be TRBD1 (6 bases). CDR1 is WNHNN, CDR2 SYGVQD, per germline (reference sequence). V lost 6 bases and J lost 5, with 8 bases in between. The length of the CDR3 is 13 residues. As DNA, the CDR3 is TGCGCCAGCAGCAGGGGAAATAATTCACCCCTCCACTTT. Its protein product is CASSRGNNSPLHF.

The rearrangement joins TRBV18 to TRBJ2-5; 7 bases line up with TRBD2. Germline values: CDR1 KGHSH, CDR2 LQKENI. With V trimmed by 6 bases and J by 4 bases, 8 bases remained unmatched. This CDR3 spans 14 amino acids. This CDR3 is CASSPSGEGETQYF. CDR3 in DNA: TGTGCCAGCTCCCCCTCTGGGGAGGGAGAGACCCAGTACTTC.

This sequence joins TRBV7-2 and TRBJ1-1; a weak D match, TRBD1 (5 bases). The CDR3 contains 14 residues. Per germline, CDR1 SGHTA and CDR2 FQGNSA. V lost 0 bases and J 4 bases, leaving 9 bases between the germline ends. The CDR3 region is CASSLAFGGTEAFF. CDR3 nucleotides: TGTGCCAGCAGCTTAGCCTTCGGGGGCACTGAAGCTTTCTTT.

The chain's CDR3 is CASSRRTDTYSNQPQHF. The CDR3 nucleotides read TGTGCCAGCAGTCGCCGGACAGATACTTATAGCAATCAGCCCCAGCATTTT. The chain joins TRBV6-6 to TRBJ1-5; weak D call: TRBD1 (6 bases). Germline assignment: CDR1 MNHNY and CDR2 SVGAGI (reference sequence). The CDR3 spans 17 residues. The V and J ends lost 5 bases and 0 bases respectively, with 17 bases between them.

The V gene is TRBV10-3, the J gene TRBJ2-7, with 8 bases that match TRBD2. V lost 3 bases, J lost 0 bases, and 7 bases stayed unmatched. CDR1 is ENHRY and CDR2 is SYGVKD in the germline V gene. The CDR3 extends over 16 amino acids. In DNA, the CDR3 is TGTGCCATCAGTGACGGGGGGGGAAAGACCTCCTACGAGCAGTACTTC. Its protein product is CAISDGGGKTSYEQYF.

CDR3 sequence reads: CASSTGGGSNQPQHF. In DNA form, the CDR3 reads TGTGCCAGTAGTACAGGGGGCGGGAGCAATCAGCCCCAGCATTTT. The V and J genes are TRBV19 and TRBJ1-5, with 8 nucleotides matching TRBD1. In germline, CDR1 is LNHDA, CDR2 SQIVND (reference sequence). The CDR3 runs 15 residues. V was clipped by 4 bases and J by 1 base; unmatched bases: 3. Looking up the rest from reference TRBV19 and TRBJ1-5 gives the full variable domain: DGGITQSPKYLFRKEGQNVTLSCEQNLNHDAMYWYRQDPGQGLRLIYYSQIVNDFQKGDIAEGYSVSREKKESFPLTVTSAQKNPTAFYLCASSTGGGSNQPQHFGDGTRLSIL.

The V call is TRBV5-1, the J call TRBJ1-2, with D maybe TRBD1 (5 bases). V lost 1 base, J lost 5 bases, and 15 bases lay in between. Germline V gene data show CDR1 as SGHRS and CDR2 as YFSETQ. The CDR3 covers 15 residues. The CDR3 DNA sequence: TGCGCCAGCAGCTTGCTAGGCAGGGAACATTATGGCTACACCTTC. Residues: CASSLLGREHYGYTF.

V is TRBV14 and J is TRBJ2-5, with 10 bases matching TRBD1. In germline, CDR1 is SGHDN, CDR2 FVKESK. With V trimmed by 2 bases and J by 0 bases, 3 bases remained unmatched. CDR3 size: 16 residues. The CDR3 is CASSQRDRGYQETQYF. The CDR3 DNA is TGTGCCAGCAGCCAAAGGGACAGGGGATACCAAGAGACCCAGTACTTC.

This chain joins TRBV7-9 and TRBJ1-2; D is perhaps TRBD1 (5 bases). The CDR3 runs 13 residues. CDR1 SEHNR and CDR2 FQNEAQ come from the germline V gene (reference sequence). Trimming stripped 4 bases from V and 4 bases from J, with 10 bases between. CDR3 region: CASSSAGGYGYTF. DNA for the CDR3: TGTGCCAGCAGCTCCGCCGGGGGCTATGGCTACACCTTC. Full variable domain (rest looked up from reference TRBV7-9 and TRBJ1-2): DTGVSQNPRHKITKRGQNVTFRCDPISEHNRLYWYRQTLGQGPEFLTYFQNEAQLEKSRLLSDRFSAERPKGSFSTLEIQRTEQGDSAMYLCASSSAGGYGYTFGSGTRLTVV.

V is TRBV6-5 and J is TRBJ1-2; 7 bases agree with TRBD1. The germline gives CDR1 MNHEY, CDR2 SVGAGI. With V trimmed by 6 bases and J by 4 bases, 5 bases remained unmatched. This CDR3 is built from 13 residues. This CDR3 reads CASSLGQIYGYTF. CDR3 bases: TGTGCCAGCAGCTTGGGACAGATCTATGGCTACACCTTC.

The chain couples TRBV30 to TRBJ2-7; D not certain. CDR1 and CDR2 (germline): GTSNPN, SVGIG (reference sequence). The CDR3 contains 12 residues. Trimming stripped 5 bases from V and 1 base from J, with 9 bases between. The CDR3 is CAWGETSYEQYF. CDR3 sequence (DNA): TGTGCCTGGGGGGAAACATCCTACGAGCAGTACTTC.

V usage is TRBV10-2 and J usage is TRBJ1-1; D unclear. The CDR3 is 14 amino acids. Germline CDR1 reads WSHSY; CDR2 reads SAAADI. The V end lost 9 bases, the J end lost 0 bases, and 14 bases lay between the germline ends. The CDR3 reads CARRAVGMNTEAFF. In nucleotides, the CDR3 is TGCGCCAGGAGGGCGGTGGGGATGAACACTGAAGCTTTCTTT.

The chain uses TRBV4-1 and TRBJ2-7; the D gene could be TRBD1 or TRBD2 (5 bases each). Germline V lookup: CDR1 MGHRA, CDR2 YSYEKL. V gave up 0 bases and J gave up 0 bases, with 9 bases separating them. The CDR3 is 15 residues long. The CDR3 spells CASSQEEGSSYEQYF. The CDR3, as DNA: TGCGCCAGCAGCCAAGAAGAGGGGAGCTCCTACGAGCAGTACTTC.

The V call is TRBV5-6, the J call TRBJ2-3, with 9 bases fitting TRBD2. Unmatched junction bases numbered 5, after V lost 0 bases and J lost 0 bases. Germline V gene data show CDR1 as SGHDT and CDR2 as YYEEEE. The CDR3 has 17 residues. Here the CDR3 reads CASSLESGGTSTDTQYF. The CDR3 DNA reads as TGTGCCAGCAGCTTGGAAAGCGGGGGGACTAGCACAGATACGCAGTATTTT.

The chain has TRBV19 and TRBJ2-3; TRBD2 agrees at 11 bases. V gave up 4 bases and J gave up 2 bases; unmatched junction bases: 5. Germline CDR1 and CDR2: LNHDA and SQIVND (reference sequence). The CDR3 extends over 16 amino acids. DNA of the CDR3: TGTGCCAGTAGTACCCCACTAGCGGGAGTCACAGATACGCAGTATTTT. This translates into CASSTPLAGVTDTQYF.